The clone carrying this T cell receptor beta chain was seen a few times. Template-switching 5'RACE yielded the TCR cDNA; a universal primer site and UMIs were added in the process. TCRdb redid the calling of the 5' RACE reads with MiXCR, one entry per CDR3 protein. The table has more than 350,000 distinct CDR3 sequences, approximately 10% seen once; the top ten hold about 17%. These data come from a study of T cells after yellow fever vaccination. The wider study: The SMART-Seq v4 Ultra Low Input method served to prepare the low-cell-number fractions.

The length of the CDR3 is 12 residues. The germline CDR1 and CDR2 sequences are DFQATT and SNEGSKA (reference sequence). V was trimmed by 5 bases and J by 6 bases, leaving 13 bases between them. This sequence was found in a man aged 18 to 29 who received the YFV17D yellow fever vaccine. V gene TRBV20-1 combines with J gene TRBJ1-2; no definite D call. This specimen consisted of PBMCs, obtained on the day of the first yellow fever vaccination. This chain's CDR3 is CSAPSREHGYTF. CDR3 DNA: TGCAGTGCTCCGTCTAGAGAACATGGCTACACCTTC.